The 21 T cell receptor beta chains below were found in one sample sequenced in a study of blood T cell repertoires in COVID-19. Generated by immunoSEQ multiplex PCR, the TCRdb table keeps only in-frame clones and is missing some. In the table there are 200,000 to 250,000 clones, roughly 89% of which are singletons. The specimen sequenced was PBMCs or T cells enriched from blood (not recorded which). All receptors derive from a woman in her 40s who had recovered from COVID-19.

The CDR3 region has the DNA TGTGCCAGCAGCCCCAAAGGGGGCTTAGTCGTGGGTGAGCAGTTCTTC. It specifies CASSPKGGLVVGEQFF. The rearrangement links TRBV7-2 to TRBJ2-1, with 7 bases lining up with TRBD1. The trim removed 5 bases at V and 9 bases at J, leaving 16 bases unmatched. Germline assignment: CDR1 SGHTA and CDR2 FQGNSA. This CDR3 is built from 16 residues.

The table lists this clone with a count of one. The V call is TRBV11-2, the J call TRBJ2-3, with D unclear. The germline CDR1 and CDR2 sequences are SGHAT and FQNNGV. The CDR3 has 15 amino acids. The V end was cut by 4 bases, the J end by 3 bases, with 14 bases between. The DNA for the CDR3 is TGTGCCAGCAGCTACCCCGGGTCCCTGACAGATACGCAGTATTTT. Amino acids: CASSYPGSLTDTQYF. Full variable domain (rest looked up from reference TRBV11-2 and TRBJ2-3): EAGVAQSPRYKIIEKRQSVAFWCNPISGHATLYWYQQILGQGPKLLIQFQNNGVVDDSQLPKDRFSAERLKGVDSTLKIQPAKLEDSAVYLCASSYPGSLTDTQYFGPGTRLTVL.

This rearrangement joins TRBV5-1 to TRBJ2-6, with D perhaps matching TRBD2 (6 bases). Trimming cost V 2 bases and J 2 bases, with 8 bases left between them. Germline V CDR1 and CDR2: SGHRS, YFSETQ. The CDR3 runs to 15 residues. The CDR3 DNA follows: TGCGCCAGCAGCTTTCGGGGGACTGGGGCCAACGTCCTGACTTTC. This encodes CASSFRGTGANVLTF.

The CDR3 DNA sequence: TGTGCCAGCAGCGCCGGGACAGGGGTAATGGGTGGCTACACCTTC. This gives the protein CASSAGTGVMGGYTF. The genes are TRBV5-6 and TRBJ1-2; TRBD1 matches at 10 bases. J lost 7 bases, V lost 4 bases, and 10 bases had no gene match. The CDR3 covers 15 residues. CDR1 and CDR2 from the germline V gene are SGHDT and YYEEEE.

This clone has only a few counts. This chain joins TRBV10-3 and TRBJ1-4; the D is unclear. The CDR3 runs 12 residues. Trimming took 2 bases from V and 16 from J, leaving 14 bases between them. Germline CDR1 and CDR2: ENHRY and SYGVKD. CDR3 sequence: CAISEDRENSFF. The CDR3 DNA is TGTGCCATCAGTGAGGACCGGGAGAACTCGTTTTTT.

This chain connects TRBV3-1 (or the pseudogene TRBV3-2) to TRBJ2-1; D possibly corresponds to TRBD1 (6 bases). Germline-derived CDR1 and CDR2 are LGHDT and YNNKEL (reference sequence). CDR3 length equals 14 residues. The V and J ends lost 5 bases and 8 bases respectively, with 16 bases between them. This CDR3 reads CASSVGKGVHEQFF. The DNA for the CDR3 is TGTGCCAGCAGCGTGGGGAAGGGGGTCCATGAGCAGTTCTTC.

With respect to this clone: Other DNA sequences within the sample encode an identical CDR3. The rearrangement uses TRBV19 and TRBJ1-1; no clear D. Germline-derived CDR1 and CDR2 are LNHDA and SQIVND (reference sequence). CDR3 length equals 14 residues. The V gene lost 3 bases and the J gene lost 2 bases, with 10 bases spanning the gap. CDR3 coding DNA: TGTGCCAGTAGTATTGGGCAGCCAAACACTGAAGCTTTCTTT. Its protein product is CASSIGQPNTEAFF.

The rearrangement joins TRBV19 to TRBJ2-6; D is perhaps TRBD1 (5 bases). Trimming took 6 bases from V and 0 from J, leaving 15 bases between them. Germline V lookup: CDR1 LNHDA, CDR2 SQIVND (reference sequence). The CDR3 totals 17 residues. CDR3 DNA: TGTGCCAGTAGGAACATACAGGTTCGCTCTGGGGCCAACGTCCTGACTTTC. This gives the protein CASRNIQVRSGANVLTF.

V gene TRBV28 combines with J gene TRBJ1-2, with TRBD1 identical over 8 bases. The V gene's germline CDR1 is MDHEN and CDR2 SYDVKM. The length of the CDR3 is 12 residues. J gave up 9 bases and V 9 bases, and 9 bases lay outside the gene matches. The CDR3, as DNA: TGTGCCAGTAATCAGGGGGCGCGGCGCTACACCTTC. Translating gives CASNQGARRYTF.

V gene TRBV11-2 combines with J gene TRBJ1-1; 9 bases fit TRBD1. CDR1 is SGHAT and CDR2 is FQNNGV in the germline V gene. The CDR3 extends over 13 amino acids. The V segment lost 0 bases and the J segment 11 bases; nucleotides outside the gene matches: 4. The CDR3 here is CASSLDGDRVAFF. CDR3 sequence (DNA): TGTGCCAGCAGCTTAGACGGGGACAGGGTCGCTTTCTTT.

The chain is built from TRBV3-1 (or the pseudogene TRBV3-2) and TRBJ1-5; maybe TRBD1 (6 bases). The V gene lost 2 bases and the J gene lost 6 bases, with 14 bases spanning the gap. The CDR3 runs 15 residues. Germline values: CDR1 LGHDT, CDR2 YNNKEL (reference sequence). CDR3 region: CASSQSGAPVQPQHF. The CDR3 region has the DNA TGTGCCAGCAGCCAATCAGGGGCGCCCGTTCAGCCCCAGCATTTT.

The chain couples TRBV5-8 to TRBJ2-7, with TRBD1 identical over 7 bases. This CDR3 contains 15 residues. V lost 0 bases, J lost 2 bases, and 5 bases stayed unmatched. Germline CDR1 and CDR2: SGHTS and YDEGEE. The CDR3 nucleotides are TGTGCCAGCAGCTTGGGAGGGGGCTCCACCTACGAGCAGTACTTC. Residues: CASSLGGGSTYEQYF.

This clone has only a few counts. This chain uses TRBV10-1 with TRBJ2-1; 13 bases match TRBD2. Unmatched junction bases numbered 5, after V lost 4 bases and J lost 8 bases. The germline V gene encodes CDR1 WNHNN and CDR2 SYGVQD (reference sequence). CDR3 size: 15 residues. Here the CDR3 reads CASSGTSGSMDEQFF. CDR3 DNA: TGCGCCAGCAGTGGGACTAGCGGGAGCATGGATGAGCAGTTCTTC.

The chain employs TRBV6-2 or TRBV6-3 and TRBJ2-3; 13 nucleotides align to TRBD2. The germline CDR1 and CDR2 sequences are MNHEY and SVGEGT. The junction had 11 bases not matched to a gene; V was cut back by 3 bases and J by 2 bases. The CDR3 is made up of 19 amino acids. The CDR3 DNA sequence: TGTGCCAGCAGTTATCCCTTTGGACTAGCGGGAGACAACACAGATACGCAGTATTTT. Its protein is CASSYPFGLAGDNTDTQYF.

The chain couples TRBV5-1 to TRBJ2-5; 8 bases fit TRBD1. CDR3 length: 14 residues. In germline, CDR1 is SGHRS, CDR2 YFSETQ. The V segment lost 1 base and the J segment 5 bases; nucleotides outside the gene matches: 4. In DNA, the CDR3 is TGCGCCAGCAGCTTGTCAGGGGGCAGTGAGACCCAGTACTTC. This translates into CASSLSGGSETQYF.

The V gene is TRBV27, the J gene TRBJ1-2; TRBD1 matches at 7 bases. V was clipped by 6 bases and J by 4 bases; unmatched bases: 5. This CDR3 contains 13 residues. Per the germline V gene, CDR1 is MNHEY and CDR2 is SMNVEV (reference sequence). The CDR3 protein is CASRSWDSYGYTF. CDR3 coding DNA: TGTGCCAGCAGATCTTGGGACAGCTATGGCTACACCTTC.

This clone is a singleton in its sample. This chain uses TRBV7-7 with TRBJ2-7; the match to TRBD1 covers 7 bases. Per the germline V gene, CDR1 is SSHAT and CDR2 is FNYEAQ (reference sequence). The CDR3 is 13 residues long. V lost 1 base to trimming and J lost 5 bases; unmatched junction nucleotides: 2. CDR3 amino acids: CASSLGQGNEQYF. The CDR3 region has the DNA TGTGCCAGCAGCTTAGGACAGGGTAACGAGCAGTACTTC.

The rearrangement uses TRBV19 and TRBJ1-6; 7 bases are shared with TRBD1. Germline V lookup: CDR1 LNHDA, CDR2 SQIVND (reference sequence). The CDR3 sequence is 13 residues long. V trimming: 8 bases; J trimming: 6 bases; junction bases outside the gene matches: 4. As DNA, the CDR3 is TGTGCCAGTGAAGACAGGGCTAATTCACCCCTCCACTTT. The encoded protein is CASEDRANSPLHF.

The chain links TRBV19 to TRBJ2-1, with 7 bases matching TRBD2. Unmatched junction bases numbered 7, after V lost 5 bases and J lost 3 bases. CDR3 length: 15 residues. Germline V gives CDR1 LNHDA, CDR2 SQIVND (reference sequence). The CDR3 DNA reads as TGTGCCAGTAGTGAGCCCGGGACTATCTACAATGAGCAGTTCTTC. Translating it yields CASSEPGTIYNEQFF. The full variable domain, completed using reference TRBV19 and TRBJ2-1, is DGGITQSPKYLFRKEGQNVTLSCEQNLNHDAMYWYRQDPGQGLRLIYYSQIVNDFQKGDIAEGYSVSREKKESFPLTVTSAQKNPTAFYLCASSEPGTIYNEQFFGPGTRLTVL.

The CDR3 reads CASSGEQGARNGYTF. DNA for the CDR3: TGCGCCAGCAGTGGGGAACAGGGGGCGCGAAACGGCTACACCTTC. The chain employs TRBV10-2 and TRBJ1-2; 9 nucleotides match TRBD1. From germline, CDR1 is WSHSY and CDR2 SAAADI. This CDR3 region has 15 residues. The V and J ends lost 4 bases and 8 bases, in that order; junction bases with no gene match: 11.

As DNA, the CDR3 is TGTGCCAGCGGGAAGGGGTCTTCCTACAATGAGCAGTTCTTC. It yields the protein CASGKGSSYNEQFF. The chain recombines TRBV6-5 with TRBJ2-1; D perhaps matches TRBD1 (5 bases). Trimming left V 8 bases short and J 1 base short, with 12 bases between. The germline V gene encodes CDR1 MNHEY and CDR2 SVGAGI. There are 14 residues in the CDR3.